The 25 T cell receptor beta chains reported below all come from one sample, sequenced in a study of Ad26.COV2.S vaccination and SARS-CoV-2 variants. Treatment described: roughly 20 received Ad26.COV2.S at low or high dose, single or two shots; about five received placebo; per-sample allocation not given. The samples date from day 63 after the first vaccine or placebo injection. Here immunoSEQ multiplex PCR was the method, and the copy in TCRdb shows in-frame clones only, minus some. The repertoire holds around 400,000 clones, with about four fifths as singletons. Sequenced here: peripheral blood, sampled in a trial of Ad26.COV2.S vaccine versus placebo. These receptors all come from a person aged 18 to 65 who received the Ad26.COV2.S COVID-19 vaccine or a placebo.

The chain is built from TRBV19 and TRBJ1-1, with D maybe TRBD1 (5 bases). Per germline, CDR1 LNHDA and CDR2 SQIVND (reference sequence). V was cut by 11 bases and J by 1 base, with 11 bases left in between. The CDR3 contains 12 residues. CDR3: CASQDGNTEAFF. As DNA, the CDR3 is TGTGCCTCACAGGACGGGAACACTGAAGCTTTCTTT.

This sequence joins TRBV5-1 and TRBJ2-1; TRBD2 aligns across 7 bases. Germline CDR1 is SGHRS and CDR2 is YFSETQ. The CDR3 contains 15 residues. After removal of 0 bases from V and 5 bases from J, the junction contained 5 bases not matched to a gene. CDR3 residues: CASSLGGTTHNEQFF. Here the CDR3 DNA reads TGCGCCAGCAGCTTGGGGGGGACTACACACAATGAGCAGTTCTTC.

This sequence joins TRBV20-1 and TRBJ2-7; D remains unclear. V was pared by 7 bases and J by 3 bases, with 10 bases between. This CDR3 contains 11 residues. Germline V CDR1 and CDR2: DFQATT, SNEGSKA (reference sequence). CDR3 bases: TGCAGTGTTGGCGGCAACTACGAGCAGTACTTC. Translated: CSVGGNYEQYF.

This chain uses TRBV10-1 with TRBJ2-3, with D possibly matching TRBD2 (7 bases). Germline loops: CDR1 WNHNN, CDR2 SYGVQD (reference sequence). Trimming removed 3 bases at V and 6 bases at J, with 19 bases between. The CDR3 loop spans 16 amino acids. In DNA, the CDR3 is TGCGCCAGCAGTGAAATATTAAGGGGGGGCCCGGATACGCAGTATTTT. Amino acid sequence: CASSEILRGGPDTQYF.

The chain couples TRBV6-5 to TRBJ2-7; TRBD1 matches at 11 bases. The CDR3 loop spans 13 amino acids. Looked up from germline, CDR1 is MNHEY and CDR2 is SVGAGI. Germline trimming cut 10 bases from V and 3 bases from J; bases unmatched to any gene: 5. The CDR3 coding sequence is TGTGCCACCCGGACAGGGGGCTTCTACGAGCAGTACTTC. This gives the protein CATRTGGFYEQYF.

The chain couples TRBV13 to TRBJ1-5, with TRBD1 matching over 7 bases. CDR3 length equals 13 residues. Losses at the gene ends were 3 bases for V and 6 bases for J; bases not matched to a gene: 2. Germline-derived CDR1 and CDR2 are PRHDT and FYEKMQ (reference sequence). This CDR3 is CASSLQGGQPQHF. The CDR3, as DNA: TGTGCCAGCAGCTTGCAGGGGGGTCAGCCCCAGCATTTT.

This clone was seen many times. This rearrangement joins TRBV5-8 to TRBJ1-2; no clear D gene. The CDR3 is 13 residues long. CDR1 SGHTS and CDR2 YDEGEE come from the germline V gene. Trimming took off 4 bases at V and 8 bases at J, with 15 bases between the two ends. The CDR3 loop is CASSGLRSSGYTF. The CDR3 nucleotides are TGTGCCAGCAGCGGCCTGAGATCTTCGGGCTACACCTTC.

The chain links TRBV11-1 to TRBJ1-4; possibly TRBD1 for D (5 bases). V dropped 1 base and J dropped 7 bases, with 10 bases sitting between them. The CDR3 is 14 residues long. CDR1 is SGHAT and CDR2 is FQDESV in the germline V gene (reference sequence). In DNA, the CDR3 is TGTGCCAGCAGCTTAGTGGGGGTTTTTGAAAAACTGTTTTTT. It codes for CASSLVGVFEKLFF.

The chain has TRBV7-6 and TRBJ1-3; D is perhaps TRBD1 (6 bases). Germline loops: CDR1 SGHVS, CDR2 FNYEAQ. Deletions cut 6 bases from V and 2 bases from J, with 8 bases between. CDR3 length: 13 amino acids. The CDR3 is CASRRDTGNTIYF. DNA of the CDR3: TGTGCCAGCAGACGGGACACTGGAAACACCATATATTTT. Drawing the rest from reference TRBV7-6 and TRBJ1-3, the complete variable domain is GAGVSQSPRYKVTKRGQDVALRCDPISGHVSLYWYRQALGQGPEFLTYFNYEAQQDKSGLPNDRFSAERPEGSISTLTIQRTEQRDSAMYRCASRRDTGNTIYFGEGSWLTVV.

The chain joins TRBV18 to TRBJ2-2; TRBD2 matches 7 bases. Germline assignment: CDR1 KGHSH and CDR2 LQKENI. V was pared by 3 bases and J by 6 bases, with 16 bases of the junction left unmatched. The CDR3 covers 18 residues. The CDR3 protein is CASSPRPRQREKPGELFF. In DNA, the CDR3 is TGTGCCAGCTCACCTCGACCGCGACAGCGGGAAAAACCCGGGGAGCTGTTTTTT.

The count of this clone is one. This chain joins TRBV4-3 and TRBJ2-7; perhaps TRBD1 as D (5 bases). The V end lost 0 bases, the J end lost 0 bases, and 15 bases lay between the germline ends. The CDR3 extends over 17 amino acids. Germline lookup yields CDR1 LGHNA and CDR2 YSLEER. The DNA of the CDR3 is TGCGCCAGCAGCCAAGAGACCTCTTGGGGCACCTCCTACGAGCAGTACTTC. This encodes CASSQETSWGTSYEQYF.

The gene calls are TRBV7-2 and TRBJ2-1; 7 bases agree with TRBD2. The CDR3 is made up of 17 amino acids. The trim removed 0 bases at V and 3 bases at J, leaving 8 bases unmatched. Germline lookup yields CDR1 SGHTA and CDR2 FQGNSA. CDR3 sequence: CASSLARGSGLYNEQFF. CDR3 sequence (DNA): TGTGCCAGCAGCTTAGCGCGGGGTAGCGGGCTCTACAATGAGCAGTTCTTC.

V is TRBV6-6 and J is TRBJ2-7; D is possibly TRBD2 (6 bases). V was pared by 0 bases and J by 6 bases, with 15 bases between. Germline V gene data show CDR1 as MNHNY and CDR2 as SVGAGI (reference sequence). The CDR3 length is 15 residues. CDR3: CASSYSFGSNLEQYF. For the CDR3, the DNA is TGTGCCAGCAGTTACTCCTTCGGGAGCAACCTCGAGCAGTACTTC.

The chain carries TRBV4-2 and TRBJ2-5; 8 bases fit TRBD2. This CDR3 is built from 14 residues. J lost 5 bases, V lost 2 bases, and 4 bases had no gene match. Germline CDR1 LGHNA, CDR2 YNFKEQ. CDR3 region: CASSQPAGDETQYF. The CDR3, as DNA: TGTGCCAGCAGCCAACCAGCGGGGGATGAGACCCAGTACTTC.

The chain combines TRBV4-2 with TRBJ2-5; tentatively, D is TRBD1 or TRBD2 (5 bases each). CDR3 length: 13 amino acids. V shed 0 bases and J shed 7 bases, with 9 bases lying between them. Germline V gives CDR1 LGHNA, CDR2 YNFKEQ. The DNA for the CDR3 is TGTGCCAGCAGCCAAGATGGGGACGGGACCCAGTACTTC. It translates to CASSQDGDGTQYF.

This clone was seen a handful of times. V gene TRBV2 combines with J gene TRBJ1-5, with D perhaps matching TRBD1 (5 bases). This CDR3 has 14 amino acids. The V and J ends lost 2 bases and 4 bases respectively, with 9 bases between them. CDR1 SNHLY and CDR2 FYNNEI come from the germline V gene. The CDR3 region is CASSERGGNQPQHF. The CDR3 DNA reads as TGTGCCAGCAGTGAACGGGGCGGTAATCAGCCCCAGCATTTT.

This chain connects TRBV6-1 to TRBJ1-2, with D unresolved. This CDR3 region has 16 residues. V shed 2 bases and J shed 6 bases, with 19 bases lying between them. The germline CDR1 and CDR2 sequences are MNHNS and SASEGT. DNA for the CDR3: TGTGCCAGCAGTGAAAGACCGACACGCCACCAGAATGGCTACACCTTC. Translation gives CASSERPTRHQNGYTF.

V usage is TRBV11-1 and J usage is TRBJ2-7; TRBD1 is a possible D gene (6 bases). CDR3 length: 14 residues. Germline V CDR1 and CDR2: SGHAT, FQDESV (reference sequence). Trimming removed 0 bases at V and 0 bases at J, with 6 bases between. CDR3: CASSLAGASYEQYF. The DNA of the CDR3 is TGTGCCAGCAGCTTAGCGGGGGCCTCCTACGAGCAGTACTTC.

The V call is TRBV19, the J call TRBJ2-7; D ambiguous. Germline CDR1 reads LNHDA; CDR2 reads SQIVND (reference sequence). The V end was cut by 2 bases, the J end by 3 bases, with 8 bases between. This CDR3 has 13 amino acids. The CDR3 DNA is TGTGCCAGTAGTATATCGGTTCTCTACGAGCAGTACTTC. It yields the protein CASSISVLYEQYF.

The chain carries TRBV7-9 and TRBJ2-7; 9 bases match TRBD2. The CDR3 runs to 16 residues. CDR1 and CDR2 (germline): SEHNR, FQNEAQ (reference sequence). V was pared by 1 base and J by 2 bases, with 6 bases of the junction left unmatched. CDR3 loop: CASSLDLAGDPYEQYF. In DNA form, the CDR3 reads TGTGCCAGCAGCTTAGATTTAGCGGGAGACCCCTACGAGCAGTACTTC.

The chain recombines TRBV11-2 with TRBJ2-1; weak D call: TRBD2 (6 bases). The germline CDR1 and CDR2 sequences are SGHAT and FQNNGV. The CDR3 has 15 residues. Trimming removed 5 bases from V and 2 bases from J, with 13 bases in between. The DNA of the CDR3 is TGTGCCAGCAGCACCCGGGGCGGGGCCTACAATGAGCAGTTCTTC. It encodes CASSTRGGAYNEQFF. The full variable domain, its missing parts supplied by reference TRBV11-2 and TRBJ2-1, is EAGVAQSPRYKIIEKRQSVAFWCNPISGHATLYWYQQILGQGPKLLIQFQNNGVVDDSQLPKDRFSAERLKGVDSTLKIQPAKLEDSAVYLCASSTRGGAYNEQFFGPGTRLTVL.

The CDR3 loop reads CASSFGPLNEQFF. The DNA for the CDR3 is TGTGCCAGCAGCTTCGGACCCTTGAATGAGCAGTTCTTC. The chain links TRBV7-9 to TRBJ2-1; unclear D gene. Trimming shortened V by 3 bases and J by 7 bases, and 10 bases separated the two germline ends. Germline V gene sequence: CDR1 SEHNR, CDR2 FQNEAQ (reference sequence). There are 13 residues in the CDR3.

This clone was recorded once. The DNA for the CDR3 is TGTGCCAGCTCACTAGGGACAGTCGGAAACACCATATATTTT. Protein sequence: CASSLGTVGNTIYF. This rearrangement joins TRBV18 to TRBJ1-3; the match to TRBD1 covers 7 bases. V shed 4 bases and J 4 bases; nucleotides not matched to a gene: 4. The germline CDR1 and CDR2 sequences are KGHSH and LQKENI. This CDR3 is 14 amino acids long.

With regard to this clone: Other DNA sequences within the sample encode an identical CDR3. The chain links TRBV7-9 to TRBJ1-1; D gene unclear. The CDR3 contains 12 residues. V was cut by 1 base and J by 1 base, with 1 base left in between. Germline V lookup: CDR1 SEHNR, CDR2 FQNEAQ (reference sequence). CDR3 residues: CASSLENTEAFF. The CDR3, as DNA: TGTGCCAGCAGCTTAGAGAACACTGAAGCTTTCTTT.

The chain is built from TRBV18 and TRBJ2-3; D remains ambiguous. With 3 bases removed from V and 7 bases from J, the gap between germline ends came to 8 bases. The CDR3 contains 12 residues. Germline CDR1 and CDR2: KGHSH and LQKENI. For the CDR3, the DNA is TGTGCCAGCTCACCGCTCGTGAATACGCAGTATTTT. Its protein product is CASSPLVNTQYF.